This T cell receptor beta chain was recorded in a study of PD-1 blockade in mismatch repair-deficient tumors. Method: immunoSEQ multiplex PCR; TCRdb's copy keeps in-frame clones and lacks some. The profile covers under 75,000 clones, with about 87% appearing a single time and more than 11% taken by the ten largest. The CDR3 sequence is 14 residues long. Trimming removed 0 bases at V and 0 bases at J, with 4 bases between. The germline V gene has CDR1 SGDLS and CDR2 YYNGEE. The sequence was obtained from an adult with mismatch repair-deficient cancer. This chain uses TRBV9 with TRBJ1-3; D remains unclear. The sample in question was peripheral blood, obtained 52 weeks after starting pembrolizumab. The CDR3 DNA follows: TGTGCCAGCAGCGTAGATAGCTCTGGAAACACCATATATTTT. Translated, it gives CASSVDSSGNTIYF.